These 14 T cell receptor beta chains were sequenced from one sample in a study of cytomegalovirus exposure and HLA in healthy donors. The PCR ran on 60 Vbeta and 13 Jbeta primers. Generated by immunoSEQ multiplex PCR, the TCRdb table keeps only in-frame clones and is missing some. Of 120,000 to 150,000 clones in the sample, roughly 62% were seen once. The sequenced sample was PBMCs. The receptors shown here come from a man aged 55 to 70 in good health and CMV-seronegative.

The genes are TRBV5-1 and TRBJ2-5; a possible D gene is TRBD2 (6 bases). V shed 7 bases and J shed 1 base, with 11 bases lying between them. CDR1 and CDR2 (germline): SGHRS, YFSETQ. The CDR3 covers 13 residues. The DNA of the CDR3 is TGCGCCAGCCGTGGGGGGTTCCAAGAGACCCAGTACTTC. Its translation: CASRGGFQETQYF.

The chain uses TRBV6-5 and TRBJ2-7, with a tentative D call TRBD2 (6 bases). Trimming took 6 bases from V and 1 from J, leaving 13 bases between them. The CDR3 totals 14 residues. CDR1 and CDR2 from the germline V gene are MNHEY and SVGAGI. This chain's CDR3 is CASRPAGTSYEQYF. CDR3 sequence (DNA): TGTGCCAGCAGACCGGCGGGAACTTCCTACGAGCAGTACTTC.

The rearrangement uses TRBV2 and TRBJ2-3, with D hard to call. The germline V and J ends were trimmed by 6 bases and 0 bases, with 10 bases remaining between them. The CDR3 sequence is 14 residues long. Germline V CDR1 and CDR2: SNHLY, FYNNEI. CDR3 protein: CASRQYRSTDTQYF. The CDR3 bases are TGTGCCAGCAGGCAGTACAGAAGCACAGATACGCAGTATTTT.

In this sample, this clone turned up once. The rearrangement uses TRBV5-4 and TRBJ2-2; 15 bases match TRBD2. Trimming took 5 bases from V and 5 from J; bases not matched to a gene: 4. Germline CDR1 is SGHNT and CDR2 is YYREEE (reference sequence). The CDR3 has 16 residues. The CDR3 DNA sequence: TGTGCCAGCAGGGCCGGACTAGCGGGAGGGACCGGGGAGCTGTTTTTT. Its protein product is CASRAGLAGGTGELFF. The full variable domain, completed using reference TRBV5-4 and TRBJ2-2, is ETGVTQSPTHLIKTRGQQVTLRCSSQSGHNTVSWYQQALGQGPQFIFQYYREEENGRGNFPPRFSGLQFPNYSSELNVNALELDDSALYLCASRAGLAGGTGELFFGEGSRLTVL.

The chain uses TRBV5-1 and TRBJ1-1, with D unresolved. Trimming took off 1 base at V and 8 bases at J, with 12 bases between the two ends. Germline V gene lookup returns CDR1 SGHRS and CDR2 YFSETQ. The CDR3 is made up of 13 amino acids. The CDR3 is CASSLLGREEAFF. The DNA of the CDR3 is TGCGCCAGCAGCTTGTTGGGAAGGGAGGAAGCTTTCTTT.

CDR3 sequence (DNA): TGCGCCAGCAGCTCCGGACAGGGTAGGACACCCCTCCACTTT. This encodes CASSSGQGRTPLHF. V usage is TRBV5-1 and J usage is TRBJ1-6; 8 bases are shared with TRBD1. V shed 3 bases, J shed 11 bases, and the junction held 7 bases outside the gene matches. Germline V gene data show CDR1 as SGHRS and CDR2 as YFSETQ. The CDR3 contains 14 residues.

This sequence joins TRBV11-2 and TRBJ1-1; 7 bases agree with TRBD1. Trimming at V came to 3 bases and at J to 6 bases, leaving 16 bases not matched to a gene. CDR1 and CDR2 (germline): SGHAT, FQNNGV. The CDR3 length is 17 residues. The CDR3 DNA follows: TGTGCCAGCAGCTTTTTCCGAACCGATCAGGGGGGCCCTGAAGCTTTCTTT. Encoded protein: CASSFFRTDQGGPEAFF.

The chain employs TRBV6-1 and TRBJ1-1; D is ambiguous. Looked up from germline, CDR1 is MNHNS and CDR2 is SASEGT. This CDR3 has 13 amino acids. Trimming left V 1 base short and J 3 bases short, with 6 bases between. CDR3 in amino acids: CASSEVPDTEAFF. The CDR3, as DNA: TGTGCCAGCAGTGAAGTCCCGGACACTGAAGCTTTCTTT.

The genes are TRBV19 and TRBJ2-7; 14 positions match TRBD2. Trimming removed 6 bases from V and 5 bases from J; junction bases left unmatched: 12. The V gene's germline CDR1 is LNHDA and CDR2 SQIVND (reference sequence). CDR3 length equals 17 residues. CDR3 region: CASSLGTSGSVRHEQYF. The CDR3, as DNA: TGTGCCAGTAGCCTAGGGACTAGCGGGAGCGTTCGACACGAGCAGTACTTC.

The chain carries TRBV9 and TRBJ2-2; the match to TRBD2 covers 11 bases. The CDR3 totals 14 residues. Germline assignment: CDR1 SGDLS and CDR2 YYNGEE. Trimming at V came to 4 bases and at J to 4 bases, leaving 0 bases not matched to a gene. The CDR3 spells CASSLAGGTGELFF. The CDR3 DNA follows: TGTGCCAGCAGCCTAGCGGGAGGCACCGGGGAGCTGTTTTTT.

The J gene is TRBJ2-5, the V gene TRBV19; 9 positions agree with TRBD2. Unmatched junction bases numbered 11, after V lost 6 bases and J lost 3 bases. Germline loops: CDR1 LNHDA, CDR2 SQIVND (reference sequence). The CDR3 contains 16 residues. The CDR3 coding sequence is TGTGCCAGTAGCAATACCCCAGCGGGAGGTGAAGAGACCCAGTACTTC. It yields the protein CASSNTPAGGEETQYF.

The chain combines TRBV5-1 with TRBJ2-5; TRBD2 matches 7 bases. The J call is in doubt because the DNA end fits TRBJ2-7 better. Germline loops: CDR1 SGHRS, CDR2 YFSETQ. CDR3 length equals 14 residues. This CDR3 reads CASSLGLAYGEQYF. The CDR3 coding sequence is TGCGCCAGCAGCTTGGGACTAGCCTACGGCGAGCAGTACTTC.

V usage is TRBV29-1 and J usage is TRBJ1-2; a possible D gene is TRBD1 (6 bases). Trimming left V 1 base short and J 4 bases short, with 19 bases between. CDR1 and CDR2 from the germline V gene are SQVTM and ANQGSEA. CDR3 length: 16 amino acids. CDR3 in DNA: TGCAGCGTTGAAGGGGGGCAGGGGACGCCTACCTATGGCTACACCTTC. Translating it yields CSVEGGQGTPTYGYTF.

The J gene is TRBJ1-2, the V gene TRBV7-2; TRBD1 agrees at 7 bases. The CDR3 is 16 amino acids. The germline gives CDR1 SGHTA, CDR2 FQGNSA. After removal of 10 bases from V and 2 bases from J, the junction contained 16 bases not matched to a gene. Here the CDR3 reads CATSRQGARANYGYTF. CDR3 bases: TGTGCCACGTCTCGACAGGGAGCAAGGGCGAACTATGGCTACACCTTC.